Listed below are T cell receptor beta chains from one sample, sequenced in a study of control samples from healthy donors and cancer patients. Method: immunoSEQ multiplex PCR; TCRdb's copy keeps in-frame clones and lacks some. The table has about 89,000 clones, approximately 86% seen once; the top ten hold around 21%. The sample taken for sequencing was blood. Every receptor here comes from a man aged 30 to 45 in good health. CDR3s include the opening cysteine and the closing phenylalanine or tryptophan. D genes are given only for firm matches. The listing skips clone size in some rows; elsewhere it reads once, few, many or a size class.

V gene	D gene	clone size	J gene	CDR3 DNA	CDR3 protein
TRBV18	-	-	TRBJ2-7	TGTGCCAGCTCACCGGGGGGGCGGACCTACGAGCAGTACTTC	CASSPGGRTYEQYF
TRBV27	TRBD1	-	TRBJ1-2	TGTGCCAGCAGTCCGGGACAGGGGGCGGAGGGCTACACCTTC	CASSPGQGAEGYTF
TRBV19	TRBD1	few	TRBJ2-7	TGTGCCAGTAGCTCCTCGAGGCAGGGGGCCCATTACGAGCAGTACTTC	CASSSSRQGAHYEQYF
TRBV19	-	few	TRBJ1-5	TGTGCCAGTAGTACCTCGGTCGGAAATCAGCCCCAGCATTTT	CASSTSVGNQPQHF
TRBV9	-	-	TRBJ1-3	TGTGCCAGCAGCCCCCGATTAGGACAGCCGAGACCCTCTGGAAACACCATATATTTT	CASSPRLGQPRPSGNTIYF
TRBV3-1/TRBV3-2	TRBD2	-	TRBJ2-1	TGTGCCAGCAGCCAAGAACACGGGGGGGCGGGTGAGCAGTTCTTC	CASSQEHGGAGEQFF
TRBV10-1	TRBD2	once	TRBJ2-1	TGCGCCAGCAGCGCTAGCGGGGGGGCCTCTGGGGATGAGCAGTTCTTC	CASSASGGASGDEQFF
TRBV11-2	-	-	TRBJ2-5	TGTGCCAGCAGCCTTAAAGAGACCCAGTACTTC	CASSLKETQYF
TRBV4-1	-	few	TRBJ1-5	TGCGCCAGCAGCCTCCATCTATATAGCAATCAGCCCCAGCATTTT	CASSLHLYSNQPQHF
TRBV7-3	-	once	TRBJ2-5	TGTGCCAGCAGCTTATGGGGGCAAGAGACCCAGTACTTC	CASSLWGQETQYF
TRBV4-1	-	-	TRBJ1-4	TGCGCCAGCAGCCAAGATTTGGCTAACGGAAGTGAAAAACTGTTTTTT	CASSQDLANGSEKLFF
TRBV5-5	-	-	TRBJ2-1	TGTGCCAGCAGCGGGATTCAGAGATACAATGAGCAGTTCTTC	CASSGIQRYNEQFF
TRBV19	TRBD1	-	TRBJ1-2	TGTGCCAGTAGTAAGGGACAGTATTACTATGGCTACACCTTC	CASSKGQYYYGYTF
TRBV19	-	-	TRBJ1-6	TGTGCCAGTAGTTCGTCGCAAATGAATTCACCCCTCCACTTT	CASSSSQMNSPLHF
TRBV4-1	-	-	TRBJ1-5	TGCGCCAGCAGCCAAGATGGAGGGAGGGTCAATCAGCCCCAGCATTTT	CASSQDGGRVNQPQHF
TRBV7-3	-	few	TRBJ2-6	TGTGCCAGCAGCCCAGGAAGCTCTGGGGCCAACGTCCTGACTTTC	CASSPGSSGANVLTF
TRBV27	-	-	TRBJ1-1	TGTGCCAGCATAGACCGGACGGCAAACACTGAAGCTTTCTTT	CASIDRTANTEAFF
TRBV30	-	-	TRBJ1-1	TGTGCCTGGAGTGTAGTCGGGAAAAACACTGAAGCTTTCTTT	CAWSVVGKNTEAFF
TRBV18	TRBD1	-	TRBJ1-2	TGTGCCAGCTCACCACCGGTGGTATGGGGACAGGGGGCGAGTGGCTACACCTTC	CASSPPVVWGQGASGYTF
TRBV5-1	-	-	TRBJ1-1	TGCGCCAGCAGCCCTGAAACCGCAATGAACACTGAAGCTTTCTTT	CASSPETAMNTEAFF
TRBV7-9	-	-	TRBJ2-5	TGTGCCAGCAGCGAAAGGCGCCCGGACCAAGAGACCCAGTACTTC	CASSERRPDQETQYF
TRBV29-1	-	-	TRBJ2-2	TGCAGCGTGGGACAATTCACCGGGGAGCTGTTTTTT	CSVGQFTGELFF
TRBV3-1/TRBV3-2	-	-	TRBJ1-2	TGTGCCAGCAGCGCAGGTCGGGGGGGAAACTATGGCTACACCTTC	CASSAGRGGNYGYTF
TRBV2	TRBD1	-	TRBJ1-1	TGTGCCAGTCAACAGGGGGTCATGAACACTGAAGCTTTCTTT	CASQQGVMNTEAFF
TRBV18	-	-	TRBJ1-4	TGTGCCAGCTCACCCAACCGGGACGGTAATGAAAAACTGTTTTTT	CASSPNRDGNEKLFF
TRBV6-6	-	-	TRBJ1-5	TGTGCCAGCAGTTACCAGACCGGAGGGAATCAGCCCCAGCATTTT	CASSYQTGGNQPQHF
TRBV19	TRBD2	-	TRBJ2-5	TGTGCCAGTAGTATTTTGGGCGGGAGGTCCCAGTACTTC	CASSILGGRSQYF
TRBV30	-	-	TRBJ1-2	TGTGCCTGGAATCTGATAAGAGGGACCACAGGATTCTATGGCTACACCTTC	CAWNLIRGTTGFYGYTF
TRBV5-1	-	-	TRBJ1-1	TGCGCCAGCAGTCCAGGGGATAGGAACACTGAAGCTTTCTTT	CASSPGDRNTEAFF
TRBV14	TRBD1	-	TRBJ1-4	TGTGCCAGCAGCCCAACCCCGGGACAGGGGAATGAAAAACTGTTTTTT	CASSPTPGQGNEKLFF
TRBV2	-	-	TRBJ2-7	TGTGCCAGCAGTGGGGGATTGCCCTACGAGCAGTACTTC	CASSGGLPYEQYF
TRBV27	TRBD2	few	TRBJ2-3	TGTGCCAGCAGCCTTCACAGGTTAGCGGGTGGAGGGACAGATACGCAGTATTTT	CASSLHRLAGGGTDTQYF
TRBV6-6	TRBD1	-	TRBJ1-3	TGTGCCAGCAGTCCCCGGACAGGGTTGAGCGGAAACACCATATATTTT	CASSPRTGLSGNTIYF
TRBV7-2	TRBD2	-	TRBJ2-1	TGTGCCAGCACGCGCGTAGCGGGGGGGTACAATGAGCAGTTCTTC	CASTRVAGGYNEQFF
TRBV29-1	-	once	TRBJ2-7	TGCAGCGTTGAAACGGATAGAGGGCACGAGCAGTACTTC	CSVETDRGHEQYF
TRBV2	-	-	TRBJ2-3	TGTGCCAGCAGTTGGACCGCTAGCACAGATACGCAGTATTTT	CASSWTASTDTQYF
TRBV3-1/TRBV3-2	TRBD2	-	TRBJ2-1	TGTGCCAGCAGCCGGACTAGCGGGGGGGATGAGCAGTTCTTC	CASSRTSGGDEQFF
TRBV6-5	TRBD1	-	TRBJ1-1	TGTGCCAGCAGTCCGATGACAGGGGGAGGCACTGAAGCTTTCTTT	CASSPMTGGGTEAFF
TRBV7-6	-	-	TRBJ2-5	TGTGCCAGCAGCTTAGCAGAGACCCAGTACTTC	CASSLAETQYF
TRBV5-1	TRBD2	-	TRBJ2-3	TGCGCCAGCGCGCTAGCGGGGGGGCCGGGCCGCACAGATACGCAGTATTTT	CASALAGGPGRTDTQYF
TRBV2	-	-	TRBJ2-2	TGTGCCAGCAGTGGGGCGGGCGGGGAGCTGTTTTTT	CASSGAGGELFF
TRBV6-1	-	-	TRBJ2-2	TGTGCCAGCAGTGAACGGGCTAGAAACACCGGGGAGCTGTTTTTT	CASSERARNTGELFF
TRBV30	-	once	TRBJ2-5	TGTGCCTGGAGTGAGGTAGTAGGGACCCAGTACTTC	CAWSEVVGTQYF
TRBV19	TRBD1	-	TRBJ2-2	TGTGCCACCCCACAGGGGGATAACACCGGGGAGCTGTTTTTT	CATPQGDNTGELFF
TRBV7-9	TRBD2	-	TRBJ2-3	TGTGCCAGTGTAGCGGGGGCTCGCACAGATACGCAGTATTTT	CASVAGARTDTQYF
TRBV11-2	TRBD2	few	TRBJ2-7	TGTGCCAGCAGCCTCCCAAGACTAGCGGGGGACGACGAGCAGTACTTC	CASSLPRLAGDDEQYF
TRBV18	-	-	TRBJ2-5	TGTGCCAGCAGCCGCGGTAGCGGCCAAGAGACCCAGTACTTC	CASSRGSGQETQYF
TRBV29-1	TRBD1	-	TRBJ1-2	TGCAGCGGGTCGACAGGGAACTATGGCTACACCTTC	CSGSTGNYGYTF